This TCR beta chain was sequenced for a study of control samples from healthy donors and cancer patients. CDR1 LNHDA and CDR2 SQIVND come from the germline V gene (reference sequence). CDR3 length: 15 amino acids. The V gene end was trimmed by 5 bases and the J gene end by 2 bases; junction bases not matched to a gene: 7. The method was immunoSEQ multiplex PCR; TCRdb's version includes in-frame clones alone and lacks a portion of them. The sample holds 150,000 to 200,000 clones; around 94% are singletons and the top ten take around 13%. The clonotype was recovered from a man between 60 and 75 years old with colorectal cancer. The J gene is TRBJ2-3, the V gene TRBV19; 7 nucleotides line up with TRBD1. Sequenced material: PBMCs. DNA of the CDR3: TGTGCCAGTAGTGGGACCGGGACAGCCACAGATACGCAGTATTTT. Translating it yields CASSGTGTATDTQYF.